This T cell receptor (beta chain) comes out of a study of CD8 T cells in Susac syndrome. FACS was used to enrich TEMRA cells, whereas the CD8+ and CD4+ T cells were obtained by negative isolation. CDR1 and CDR2 from the germline V gene are SGHDT and YYEEEE. V gave up 4 bases and J gave up 8 bases, with 18 bases separating them. This CDR3 is built from 14 residues. The authors reverse transcribed about 0.5 to 1 ug RNA with random hexamers. TCRdb itself ran the immunoSEQ multiplex PCR reads through MiXCR, one entry per CDR3 protein. The data hold 160,000 or so distinct CDR3 sequences, with 85% to 95% observed a single time.

This chain joins TRBV5-6 and TRBJ1-2, with D possibly matching TRBD1 (6 bases). The sequenced material came from CD4+ T cells from PBMCs. The sequence was obtained from a human donor with Susac syndrome. CDR3 in amino acids: CASSTPAGGTGYTF. The DNA for the CDR3 is TGTGCCAGCAGCACGCCGGCGGGGGGCACAGGCTACACCTTC.